These 31 T cell receptor beta chains were all obtained from the same sample, sequenced in a study of cytomegalovirus exposure and HLA in healthy donors. With 60 Vbeta and 13 Jbeta primers, the PCR was carried out. Produced via immunoSEQ multiplex PCR; TCRdb's table is partial and in-frame only. This table holds 100,000 to 150,000 clones, more than 65% found once. Sequenced: PBMCs. These receptor sequences come from a woman aged 55-75 years in good health and CMV-seropositive.

The rearrangement uses TRBV5-4 and TRBJ1-2; no clear D. There are 14 residues in the CDR3. Germline loops: CDR1 SGHNT, CDR2 YYREEE (reference sequence). The V end was cut by 4 bases, the J end by 2 bases, with 12 bases between. This chain's CDR3 is CASSPGGQNYGYTF. The CDR3 coding sequence is TGTGCCAGCAGCCCGGGTGGCCAAAACTATGGCTACACCTTC.

The J gene is TRBJ2-1, the V gene TRBV18; 7 nucleotides line up with TRBD1. Trimming cost V 3 bases and J 7 bases; bases outside gene matches: 12. From germline, CDR1 is KGHSH and CDR2 LQKENI. This CDR3 is 16 amino acids long. The DNA for the CDR3 is TGTGCCAGCTCACCCTTCGACAGGGAACTGGCAAATGAGCAGTTCTTC. This sequence encodes CASSPFDRELANEQFF. The whole variable domain, remainder taken from reference TRBV18 and TRBJ2-1, is NAGVMQNPRHLVRRRGQEARLRCSPMKGHSHVYWYRQLPEEGLKFMVYLQKENIIDESGMPKERFSAEFPKEGPSILRIQQVVRGDSAAYFCASSPFDRELANEQFFGPGTRLTVL.

This chain joins TRBV29-1 and TRBJ1-2, with 9 bases lining up with TRBD1. V lost 8 bases and J lost 0; bases outside the gene matches: 7. CDR1 and CDR2 from the germline V gene are SQVTM and ANQGSEA. The CDR3 runs to 14 residues. CDR3 DNA sequence: TGCAGCATCACAGGGGGCGATACTAACTATGGCTACACCTTC. Amino acid sequence: CSITGGDTNYGYTF.

A few counts support this clone. This chain uses TRBV5-6 with TRBJ2-2; D perhaps matches TRBD1 (6 bases). Per the germline V gene, CDR1 is SGHDT and CDR2 is YYEEEE. The CDR3 is 17 amino acids. V lost 1 base to trimming and J lost 0 bases, with 13 bases between them. CDR3 DNA: TGTGCCAGCAGCTTGCCCCTGGACAGCGCGAACACCGGGGAGCTGTTTTTT. It yields the protein CASSLPLDSANTGELFF.

V gene TRBV5-1 combines with J gene TRBJ2-5; 12 bases match TRBD2. This CDR3 is built from 17 residues. The V segment lost 4 bases and the J segment 5 bases; nucleotides outside the gene matches: 12. Germline V gene lookup returns CDR1 SGHRS and CDR2 YFSETQ. The CDR3 loop reads CASSLRASGGAHETQYF. CDR3 bases: TGCGCCAGCAGCCTGCGGGCTAGCGGGGGGGCCCATGAGACCCAGTACTTC.

The chain uses TRBV4-1 and TRBJ2-5, with 9 nucleotides matching TRBD2. The CDR3 totals 17 residues. The trim removed 0 bases at V and 4 bases at J, leaving 9 bases unmatched. The V gene's germline CDR1 is MGHRA and CDR2 YSYEKL. CDR3 bases: TGCGCCAGCAGCCAAGATCCCGCGGGGGGGCGGTTAGAGACCCAGTACTTC. This encodes CASSQDPAGGRLETQYF.

This clone has a single count. The rearrangement uses TRBV2 and TRBJ2-5, with 8 positions matching TRBD2. Trimming took 5 bases from V and 4 from J; bases not matched to a gene: 6. CDR1 and CDR2 (germline): SNHLY, FYNNEI. CDR3 length: 14 amino acids. In DNA, the CDR3 is TGTGCCAGCAGTTACCCCAGCGGGGGAGAGACCCAGTACTTC. It specifies CASSYPSGGETQYF.

The J gene is TRBJ1-1, the V gene TRBV18; possible D gene TRBD1, 6 bases. The CDR3 runs to 16 residues. Trimming stripped 2 bases from V and 1 base from J, with 14 bases between. Looked up from germline, CDR1 is KGHSH and CDR2 is LQKENI. DNA for the CDR3: TGTGCCAGCTCACCATTTTCTGGGGGGGCGAACACTGAAGCTTTCTTT. Its protein is CASSPFSGGANTEAFF.

V gene TRBV7-9 combines with J gene TRBJ1-1; 8 nucleotides agree with TRBD1. Germline V gives CDR1 SEHNR, CDR2 FQNEAQ (reference sequence). This CDR3 comprises 15 residues. The ends lost 3 bases at V and 5 bases at J; junction bases unmatched: 8. The CDR3 sequence: CASSFQGAGLTEAFF. Written as DNA, the CDR3 is TGTGCCAGCAGCTTCCAGGGGGCAGGACTGACTGAAGCTTTCTTT.

The gene calls are TRBV19 and TRBJ1-1; TRBD1 aligns across 8 bases. This CDR3 has 15 amino acids. The junction had 8 bases not matched to a gene; V was cut back by 6 bases and J by 2 bases. Germline V gene sequence: CDR1 LNHDA, CDR2 SQIVND (reference sequence). The DNA for the CDR3 is TGTGCCAGTAGACTAAGGACAGGGCTAAACACTGAAGCTTTCTTT. Amino acid sequence: CASRLRTGLNTEAFF.

The CDR3 spells CSVKTGGTDTQYF. CDR3 nucleotide sequence: TGCAGCGTCAAGACAGGCGGCACAGATACGCAGTATTTT. The V call is TRBV29-1, the J call TRBJ2-3; the D gene is possibly TRBD1 (6 bases). The germline V gene has CDR1 SQVTM and CDR2 ANQGSEA. Trimming pared 6 bases from V and 1 base from J, leaving 11 bases between. The CDR3 has 13 residues.

V usage is TRBV11-2 and J usage is TRBJ1-5; D is possibly TRBD1 (5 bases). V shed 1 base and J shed 9 bases, with 10 bases lying between them. The CDR3 runs to 13 residues. Germline V CDR1 and CDR2: SGHAT, FQNNGV. In DNA, the CDR3 is TGTGCCAGCAGCTTAGCCAGGGAATTGCCCCAGCATTTT. It is translated as CASSLARELPQHF.

In its sample, this clone was seen a few times. The chain combines TRBV2 with TRBJ1-1, with 7 bases aligning to TRBD1. V was clipped by 7 bases and J by 4 bases; unmatched bases: 9. This CDR3 comprises 14 residues. Germline V CDR1 and CDR2: SNHLY, FYNNEI. CDR3 nucleotides: TGTGCCAGCACTCTGGGAACAGGGGCCACTGAAGCTTTCTTT. As protein: CASTLGTGATEAFF. The whole variable domain, remainder taken from reference TRBV2 and TRBJ1-1, is EPEVTQTPSHQVTQMGQEVILRCVPISNHLYFYWYRQILGQKVEFLVSFYNNEISEKSEIFDDQFSVERPDGSNFTLKIRSTKLEDSAMYFCASTLGTGATEAFFGQGTRLTVV.

On this clone: It differs at one base from a far larger clone, so likely a read error. The chain employs TRBV29-1 and TRBJ2-7, with D tentatively TRBD1 (6 bases). From germline, CDR1 is SQVTM and CDR2 ANQGSEA. This CDR3 spans 14 amino acids. The CDR3 coding sequence is TGCAGCGTCCTAAATTGGGACACCTCCTACGAGCAGCACTTC. It encodes CSVLNWDTSYEQHF.

V usage is TRBV5-1 and J usage is TRBJ1-6; possible D gene TRBD1, 6 bases. V was pared by 4 bases and J by 9 bases, with 11 bases between. Germline V gene data show CDR1 as SGHRS and CDR2 as YFSETQ. This CDR3 is 13 amino acids long. CDR3 bases: TGCGCCAGCAGCCTGGCGGACAGTTCACCCCTCCACTTT. Its translation: CASSLADSSPLHF.

The rearrangement uses TRBV5-1 and TRBJ2-7; TRBD1 matches at 9 bases. The CDR3 is 15 amino acids. The trim removed 4 bases at V and 5 bases at J, leaving 10 bases unmatched. Germline V gives CDR1 SGHRS, CDR2 YFSETQ. The CDR3 here is CASSTGQGIPHEQYF. For the CDR3, the DNA is TGCGCCAGCAGCACGGGACAGGGAATACCCCACGAGCAGTACTTC.

This clone was seen only once. The V call is TRBV9, the J call TRBJ1-1; 8 bases are shared with TRBD1. Germline V gives CDR1 SGDLS, CDR2 YYNGEE. J was trimmed by 3 bases and V by 4 bases; bases with no gene match: 8. This CDR3 comprises 15 residues. The CDR3 is CASSPRQGFDTEAFF. As DNA, the CDR3 is TGTGCCAGCAGCCCAAGACAGGGGTTTGACACTGAAGCTTTCTTT.

The chain employs TRBV7-3 and TRBJ1-1; D gene unclear. This CDR3 has 14 amino acids. The ends were cut back, 3 bases at V and 0 bases at J, with 8 bases in the middle. CDR1 is SGHTA, CDR2 FQGTGA, per germline. The CDR3 spells CASSLGSMNTEAFF. CDR3 DNA: TGTGCCAGCAGCTTGGGCTCCATGAACACTGAAGCTTTCTTT.

The chain is built from TRBV28 and TRBJ2-7; 7 bases align to TRBD1. This CDR3 is built from 15 residues. V trimming: 3 bases; J trimming: 4 bases; junction bases outside the gene matches: 9. The germline V gene has CDR1 MDHEN and CDR2 SYDVKM. Written as DNA, the CDR3 is TGTGCCAGCAGTTTGGCACCGGGACAGAGTTACGAGCAGTACTTC. Encoded protein: CASSLAPGQSYEQYF.

The V and J genes are TRBV15 and TRBJ1-4, with 7 bases identical to TRBD1. This CDR3 spans 17 amino acids. Germline V CDR1 and CDR2: LNHNV, YYDKDF (reference sequence). V gave up 0 bases and J gave up 8 bases; unmatched junction bases: 12. The CDR3 bases are TGTGCCACCAGCAGAGATCGGGGGCCGACAGGGCGCGAAAAACTGTTTTTT. It specifies CATSRDRGPTGREKLFF.

This clone was observed a handful of times. The chain is built from TRBV19 and TRBJ1-1, with D uncertain. Germline V gives CDR1 LNHDA, CDR2 SQIVND (reference sequence). The CDR3 contains 14 residues. Trimming took off 3 bases at V and 11 bases at J, with 19 bases between the two ends. For the CDR3, the DNA is TGTGCCAGTAGTATCGAAAGCGACGAGGAAGAGGCTTTCTTT. This translates into CASSIESDEEEAFF.

This chain connects TRBV5-6 to TRBJ1-6; D unclear. This CDR3 is 17 amino acids long. V was trimmed by 4 bases and J by 0 bases, leaving 14 bases between them. In germline, CDR1 is SGHDT, CDR2 YYEEEE. CDR3 DNA: TGTGCCAGCAGCCCTGGGAGGGAAAGCTCCTATAATTCACCCCTCCACTTT. Its protein is CASSPGRESSYNSPLHF.

The chain employs TRBV4-2 and TRBJ2-1; TRBD2 matches at 10 bases. This CDR3 is 16 amino acids long. CDR1 is LGHNA, CDR2 YNFKEQ, per germline. V shed 7 bases and J 4 bases; nucleotides not matched to a gene: 10. The CDR3 is CASKESSGGIYNEQFF. The CDR3 nucleotides are TGTGCCAGCAAGGAGAGTAGCGGGGGGATATACAATGAGCAGTTCTTC.

The chain has TRBV7-3 and TRBJ2-2, with D possibly being TRBD1 (5 bases). CDR3 size: 14 residues. Germline CDR1 and CDR2: SGHTA and FQGTGA. Between the trimmed V and J ends, which lost 1 base and 6 bases, there was a span of 9 bases. The CDR3 is CASSLSSGPGELFF. CDR3 nucleotide sequence: TGTGCCAGCAGCTTAAGCTCAGGGCCCGGGGAGCTGTTTTTT. The whole variable domain, remainder taken from reference TRBV7-3 and TRBJ2-2, is GAGVSQTPSNKVTEKGKYVELRCDPISGHTALYWYRQSLGQGPEFLIYFQGTGAADDSGLPNDRFFAVRPEGSVSTLKIQRTERGDSAVYLCASSLSSGPGELFFGEGSRLTVL.

The chain employs TRBV10-1 and TRBJ2-3, with 9 bases identical to TRBD2. The CDR3 covers 19 residues. J lost 0 bases, V lost 3 bases, and 13 bases had no gene match. The germline V gene has CDR1 WNHNN and CDR2 SYGVQD (reference sequence). The CDR3 loop is CASSEVVSAGGRSTDTQYF. The CDR3 DNA is TGCGCCAGCAGTGAAGTTGTTTCGGCGGGGGGGCGTAGCACAGATACGCAGTATTTT.

The V call is TRBV7-8, the J call TRBJ2-7; D possibly corresponds to TRBD2 (6 bases). Trimming removed 5 bases from V and 3 bases from J, with 14 bases in between. Germline CDR1 SGHVS, CDR2 FQNEAQ. This CDR3 spans 14 amino acids. CDR3 nucleotide sequence: TGTGCCAGCAGCATACCCGGGAGCGACTACGAGCAGTACTTC. Its translation is CASSIPGSDYEQYF.

The chain employs TRBV6-5 and TRBJ1-2; 8 bases match TRBD1. V lost 0 bases and J lost 4; bases outside the gene matches: 7. The CDR3 length is 16 residues. The germline V gene has CDR1 MNHEY and CDR2 SVGAGI. CDR3 protein: CASSYSTGGWSYGYTF. CDR3 nucleotide sequence: TGTGCCAGCAGTTACTCCACAGGGGGTTGGAGCTATGGCTACACCTTC.

The rearrangement joins TRBV5-1 to TRBJ1-6; D not resolved. V lost 2 bases and J 9 bases, leaving 18 bases between the germline ends. The CDR3 loop spans 16 amino acids. Germline lookup yields CDR1 SGHRS and CDR2 YFSETQ. The DNA for the CDR3 is TGCGCCAGCAGCTTACAGAACTTGGATCCTCGTTCACCCCTCCACTTT. Protein: CASSLQNLDPRSPLHF.

V usage is TRBV27 and J usage is TRBJ1-5; D is possibly TRBD1 (5 bases). Per germline, CDR1 MNHEY and CDR2 SMNVEV (reference sequence). This CDR3 has 14 residues. Trimming removed 3 bases from V and 6 bases from J, with 12 bases in between. In nucleotides, the CDR3 is TGTGCCAGCAGTTTCTGGGGCAAGGGTCAGCCCCAGCATTTT. As protein: CASSFWGKGQPQHF.

The chain couples TRBV19 to TRBJ1-2, with 10 bases that match TRBD1. With 5 bases clipped from V and 7 bases from J, the junction kept 4 bases outside the gene matches. This CDR3 comprises 13 residues. Germline loops: CDR1 LNHDA, CDR2 SQIVND (reference sequence). CDR3 protein: CASSRQGAGGYTF. CDR3 in DNA: TGTGCCAGTAGTCGACAGGGGGCCGGTGGCTACACCTTC.

The V call is TRBV7-9, the J call TRBJ2-3; D is unclear. V was trimmed by 4 bases and J by 11 bases, leaving 13 bases between them. This CDR3 is 12 amino acids long. CDR1 is SEHNR and CDR2 is FQNEAQ in the germline V gene (reference sequence). The CDR3 here is CASSSFDIKQYF. The CDR3 region has the DNA TGTGCCAGCAGCTCCTTCGACATAAAGCAGTATTTT.